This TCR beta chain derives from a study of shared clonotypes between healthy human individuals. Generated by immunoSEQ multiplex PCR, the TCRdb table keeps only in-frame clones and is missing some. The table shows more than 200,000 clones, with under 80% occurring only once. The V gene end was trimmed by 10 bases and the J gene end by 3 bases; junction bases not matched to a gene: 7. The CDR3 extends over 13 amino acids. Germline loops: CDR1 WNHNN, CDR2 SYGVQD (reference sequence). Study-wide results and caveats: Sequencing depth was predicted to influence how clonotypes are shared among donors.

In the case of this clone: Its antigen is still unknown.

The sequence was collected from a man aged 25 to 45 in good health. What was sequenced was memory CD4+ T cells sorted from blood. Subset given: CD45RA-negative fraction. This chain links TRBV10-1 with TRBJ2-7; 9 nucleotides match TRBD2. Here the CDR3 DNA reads TGCGCCAACAAGCATAGCGGGAGCTACGAGCAGTACTTC. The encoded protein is CANKHSGSYEQYF.